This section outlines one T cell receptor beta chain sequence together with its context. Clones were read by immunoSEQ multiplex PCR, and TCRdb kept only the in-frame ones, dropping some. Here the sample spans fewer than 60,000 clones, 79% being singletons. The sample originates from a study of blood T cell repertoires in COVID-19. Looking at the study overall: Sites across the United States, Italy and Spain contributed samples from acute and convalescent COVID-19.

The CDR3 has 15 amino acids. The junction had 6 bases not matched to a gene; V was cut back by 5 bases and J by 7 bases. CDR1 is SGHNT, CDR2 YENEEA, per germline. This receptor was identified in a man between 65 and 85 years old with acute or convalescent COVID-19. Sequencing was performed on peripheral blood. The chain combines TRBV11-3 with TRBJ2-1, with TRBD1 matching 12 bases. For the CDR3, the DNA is TGTGCCAGCAGCAGCCGGGACAGGGGGCAAAATGAGCAGTTCTTC. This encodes CASSSRDRGQNEQFF.